This TCR beta chain appears in the sequencing data of a study of T cell repertoires in cytomegalovirus infection. Whole-study findings and limits: There were HLA-C-restricted CMV-specific TCR beta clonotypes dominating the ex vivo response.

The J segment lost 3 bases and the V segment lost 5 bases, leaving 6 bases of the junction unmatched. This CDR3 has 15 amino acids. CDR1 MNHEY and CDR2 SVGAGI come from the germline V gene. TCRdb recomputed calls from the reads with MiXCR, one row per CDR3 protein. The table records about 530,000 distinct CDR3 sequences, approximately 26% of them present only once. Concerning this clonotype itself: Antigen specificity is unknown.

The chain uses TRBV6-5 and TRBJ2-2; TRBD1 aligns across 7 bases. The sequenced sample was PBMCs. The TCR originated in a human donor in good health (CMV status not recorded). Some clones in this sample may be carry-over from other donors' samples. The CDR3 region is CASSPDRDDTGELFF. The CDR3 nucleotides read TGTGCCAGCAGTCCCGACAGGGACGACACCGGGGAGCTGTTTTTT.